The subject of this entry is one T cell receptor (beta chain). Libraries were prepared by immunoSEQ multiplex PCR; TCRdb keeps only in-frame clonotypes and omits some of them. The sample includes roughly 6,500 clones, 20% to 25% seen only once; the top ten take roughly 4%. This CDR3 comprises 14 residues. Per the germline V gene, CDR1 is SGHTA and CDR2 is FQGTGA. After removal of 5 bases from V and 3 bases from J, the junction contained 4 bases not matched to a gene. Sorted after the reaction were proliferating CFSE-low CD3+CD4+ and CD3+CD8+ responders. These data come from a study of graft-versus-host responses after intestinal transplantation. Study-level information: All recipients got anti-thymocyte globulin induction, then tacrolimus and steroids for about 3 years.

The V call is TRBV7-3, the J call TRBJ2-7; 10 bases map to TRBD2. The TCR comes from a human patient who was an organ donor for intestinal transplantation. The sequenced sample was alloreactive CD4+ T cells from a mixed lymphocyte reaction culture, obtained before transplantation. As for subset: CFSE-low proliferating T cells sorted from roughly 6-day pre-transplant mixed lymphocyte reaction (GvH or HvG direction). CDR3 DNA sequence: TGTGCCAGCAGCCCCCGACTAGCGGGCTACGAGCAGTACTTC. Its protein product is CASSPRLAGYEQYF.